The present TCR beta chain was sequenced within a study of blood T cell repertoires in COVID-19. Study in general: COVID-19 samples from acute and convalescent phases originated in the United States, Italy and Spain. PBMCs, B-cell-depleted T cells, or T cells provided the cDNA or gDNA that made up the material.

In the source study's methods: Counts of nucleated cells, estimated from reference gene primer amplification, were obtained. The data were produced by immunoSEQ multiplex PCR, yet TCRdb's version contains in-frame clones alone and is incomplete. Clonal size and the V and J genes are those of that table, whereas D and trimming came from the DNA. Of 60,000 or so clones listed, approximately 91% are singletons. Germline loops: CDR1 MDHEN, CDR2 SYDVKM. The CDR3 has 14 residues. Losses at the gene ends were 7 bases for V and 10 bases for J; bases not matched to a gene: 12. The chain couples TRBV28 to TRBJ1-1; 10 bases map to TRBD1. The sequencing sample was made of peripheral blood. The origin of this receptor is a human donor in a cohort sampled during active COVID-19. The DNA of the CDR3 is TGTGCCAGCAAGACTGGACAGGGGGAAATCGGAGCTTTCTTT. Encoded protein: CASKTGQGEIGAFF.